This is a list of T cell receptor beta chains from one sample in a study of shared clonotypes between healthy human individuals. Profiling relied on immunoSEQ multiplex PCR, and the TCRdb table lists in-frame clones only, not all of them. The sample consists of about 1 million clones, about three quarters of them appearing once. Sequences were obtained from memory CD4+ T cells sorted from blood. The receptors here all came from a man aged 18 to 29 in good health. Each CDR3 is given with its conserved first and last residue. D genes are given only for firm matches. Where a row states a size, it is once, few, many or the class of an expanded clone; other rows omit it.

cdr3_nt,cdr3_aa,j_call,cdr3_length,v_call,clone_size,d_call
TGTGCCAGCAGGAGGACACACGGAATGAGCTCCTACGAGCAGTACTTC,CASRRTHGMSSYEQYF,TRBJ2-7,16,TRBV5-5,NA,NA
TGTGCCAGCAGCTTAAACCTCGGACCGCTAACAACTAATGAAAAACTGTTTTTT,CASSLNLGPLTTNEKLFF,TRBJ1-4,18,TRBV11-2,NA,NA
TGCGCCAGCAGACCGGGACTAGCGGAGTACAATGAGCAGTTCTTC,CASRPGLAEYNEQFF,TRBJ2-1,15,TRBV5-1,NA,TRBD2
TGTGCCAGTCCCAGGGGGGTTGGGGAGACCCAGTACTTC,CASPRGVGETQYF,TRBJ2-5,13,TRBV6-1,NA,NA
TGTGCCATCAGTGAGACTCCCTTGAGTATGGACAATGAGCAGTTCTTC,CAISETPLSMDNEQFF,TRBJ2-1,16,TRBV10-3,few,NA
TGTGCCAGCAGCTTATCCAGCGGGACTAGCACAGATACGCAGTATTTT,CASSLSSGTSTDTQYF,TRBJ2-3,16,TRBV11-2,NA,TRBD2
TGCGCCAGCAGCTTGGTTGGGTACGGCTACGAGCAGTACTTC,CASSLVGYGYEQYF,TRBJ2-7,14,TRBV5-1,NA,NA
TGTGCCAGCAGTTTCCCAGGGACCAGGAGCAATCAGCCCCAGCATTTT,CASSFPGTRSNQPQHF,TRBJ1-5,16,TRBV6-6,NA,NA
TGTGCCAGTGGGACTAGCGGGGGATACGAGCAGTACTTC,CASGTSGGYEQYF,TRBJ2-7,13,TRBV19,medium-sized,TRBD2
TGTGCCATCGCAACGCCTGGAAACACCATATATTTT,CAIATPGNTIYF,TRBJ1-3,12,TRBV10-3,few,NA
TGTGCCAGCAGCCCGGGACTAGCGGGAGGGAACAATGAGCAGTTCTTC,CASSPGLAGGNNEQFF,TRBJ2-1,16,TRBV11-2,NA,TRBD2
TGTGCCAGCAATTCAGGGGGGGGCCCCTATCGCTACACCTTC,CASNSGGGPYRYTF,TRBJ1-2,14,TRBV6-1,once,TRBD1
TGTGCCAGCAGCTTAGGTCTAAGGCAGCTAAACACAGATACGCAGTATTTT,CASSLGLRQLNTDTQYF,TRBJ2-3,17,TRBV7-9,NA,NA
TGTGCCAGCAGTTACTCGACGGAGAACACCGGGGAGCTGTTTTTT,CASSYSTENTGELFF,TRBJ2-2,15,TRBV6-5,NA,NA
TGTGCCAGCAGCCTTAATAAAAACATTCAGTACTTC,CASSLNKNIQYF,TRBJ2-4,12,TRBV7-2,NA,NA
TGTGCCAGCATCGAGCAGGCGGGATACCGTGGCTACACCTTC,CASIEQAGYRGYTF,TRBJ1-2,14,TRBV6-1,NA,NA
TGTGCCATCAGTGAGTCGGCGGGACTAGCGGGAGTTGATACGCAGTATTTT,CAISESAGLAGVDTQYF,TRBJ2-3,17,TRBV10-3,NA,TRBD2
TGCGCCAGCAGTCCACTCCGGACAGGGACCTTTAATGCTTTCTTT,CASSPLRTGTFNAFF,TRBJ1-1,15,TRBV5-1,once,TRBD1
TGTGCCAGCCGCTCTCCCTACGAGCAGTACTTC,CASRSPYEQYF,TRBJ2-7,11,TRBV28,NA,NA
TGCAGCGCCCTGCGTGGGGCACAAGAGACCCAGTACTTC,CSALRGAQETQYF,TRBJ2-5,13,TRBV29-1,NA,NA
TGTGCCAGTACCCGAGGGACAGGGGATATAGGTTCACCCCTCCACTTT,CASTRGTGDIGSPLHF,TRBJ1-6,16,TRBV19,NA,TRBD1
TGTGCCAGCAGCGCCGGACAGGGGGCTAACCAGCCCCAGCATTTT,CASSAGQGANQPQHF,TRBJ1-5,15,TRBV9,NA,TRBD1
TGTGCCAGTAGTACCCCAATCGGCGGTAGTAATGAAAAACTGTTTTTT,CASSTPIGGSNEKLFF,TRBJ1-4,16,TRBV19,once,NA